Described below is a single T cell receptor (beta chain) sequence and its context. The sample comes from a study of blood T cells in healthy people across ages. A second about 7 to 11 cycle PCR used barcoded and J-beta primers. MiXCR, run by TCRdb on the 5' RACE reads, gives a single entry per CDR3 protein. The table records more than 1.4 million distinct CDR3 sequences, about 40% of them present only once. V lost 0 bases, J lost 8 bases, and 16 bases lay in between. CDR1 is LNHNV and CDR2 is YYDKDF in the germline V gene (reference sequence). This CDR3 comprises 15 residues. The sequenced material came from blood. The V call is TRBV15, the J call TRBJ1-2; possible D gene TRBD1, 6 bases. The TCR originated in a young woman in good health. This chain's CDR3 is CATSRETYSGVGYTF. CDR3 nucleotide sequence: TGTGCCACCAGCAGAGAAACATACTCAGGGGTCGGCTACACCTTC.